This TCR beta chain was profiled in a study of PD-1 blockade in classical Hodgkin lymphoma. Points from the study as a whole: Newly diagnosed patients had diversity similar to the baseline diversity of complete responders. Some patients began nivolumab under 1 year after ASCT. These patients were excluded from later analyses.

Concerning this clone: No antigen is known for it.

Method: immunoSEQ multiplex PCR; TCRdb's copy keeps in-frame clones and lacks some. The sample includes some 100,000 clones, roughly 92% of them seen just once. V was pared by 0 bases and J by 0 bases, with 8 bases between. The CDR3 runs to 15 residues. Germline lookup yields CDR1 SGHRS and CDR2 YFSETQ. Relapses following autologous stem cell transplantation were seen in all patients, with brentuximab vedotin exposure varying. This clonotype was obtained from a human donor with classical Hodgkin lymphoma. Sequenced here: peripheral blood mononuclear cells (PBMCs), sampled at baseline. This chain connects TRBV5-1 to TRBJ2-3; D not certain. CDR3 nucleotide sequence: TGCGCCAGCAGCTTGGTGTCCGATAGCACAGATACGCAGTATTTT. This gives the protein CASSLVSDSTDTQYF.